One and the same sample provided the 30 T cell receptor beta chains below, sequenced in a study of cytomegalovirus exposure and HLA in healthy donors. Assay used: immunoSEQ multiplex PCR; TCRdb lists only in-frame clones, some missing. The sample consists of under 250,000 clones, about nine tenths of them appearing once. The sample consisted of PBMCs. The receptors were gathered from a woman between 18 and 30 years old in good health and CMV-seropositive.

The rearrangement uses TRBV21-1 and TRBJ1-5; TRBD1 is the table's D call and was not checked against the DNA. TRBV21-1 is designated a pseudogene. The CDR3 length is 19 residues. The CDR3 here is CASSKLGENVQGLSQPQHF. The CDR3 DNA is TGTGCCAGCAGCAAATTGGGAGAAAATGTCCAGGGGTTAAGTCAGCCCCAGCATTTT.

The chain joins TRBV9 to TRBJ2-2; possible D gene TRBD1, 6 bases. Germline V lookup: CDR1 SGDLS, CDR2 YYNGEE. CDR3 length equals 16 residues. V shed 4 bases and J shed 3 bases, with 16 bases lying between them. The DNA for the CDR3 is TGTGCCAGCAGCTCACCTCCGGGACAACACACCGGGGAGCTGTTTTTT. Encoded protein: CASSSPPGQHTGELFF.

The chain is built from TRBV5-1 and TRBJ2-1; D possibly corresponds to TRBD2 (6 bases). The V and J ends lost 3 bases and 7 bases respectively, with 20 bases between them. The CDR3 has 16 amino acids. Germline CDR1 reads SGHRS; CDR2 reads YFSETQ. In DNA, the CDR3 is TGCGCCAGCAGCTGGGGTGGGGGAGCGGGTAGTAATGAGCAGTTCTTC. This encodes CASSWGGGAGSNEQFF.

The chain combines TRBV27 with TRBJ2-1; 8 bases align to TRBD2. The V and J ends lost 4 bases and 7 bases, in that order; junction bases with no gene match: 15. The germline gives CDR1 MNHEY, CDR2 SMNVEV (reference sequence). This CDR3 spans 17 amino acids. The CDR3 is CASSSTSGTRYKNEQFF. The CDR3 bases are TGTGCCAGCAGTTCAACCTCCGGGACTAGATATAAAAATGAGCAGTTCTTC.

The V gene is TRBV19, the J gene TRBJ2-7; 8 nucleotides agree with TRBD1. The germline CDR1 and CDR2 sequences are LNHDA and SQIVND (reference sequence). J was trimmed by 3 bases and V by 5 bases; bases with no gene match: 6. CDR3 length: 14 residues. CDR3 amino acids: CASSAAGGGYEQYF. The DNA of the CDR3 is TGTGCCAGTAGTGCCGCAGGGGGCGGCTACGAGCAGTACTTC.

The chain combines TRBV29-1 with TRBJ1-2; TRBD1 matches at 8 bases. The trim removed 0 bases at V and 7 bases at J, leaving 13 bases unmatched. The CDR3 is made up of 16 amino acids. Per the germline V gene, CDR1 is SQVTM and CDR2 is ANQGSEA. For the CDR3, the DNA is TGCAGCGTTGAAGAGTCTCGGACAGGGTTCCTCGGTGGCTACACCTTC. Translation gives CSVEESRTGFLGGYTF.

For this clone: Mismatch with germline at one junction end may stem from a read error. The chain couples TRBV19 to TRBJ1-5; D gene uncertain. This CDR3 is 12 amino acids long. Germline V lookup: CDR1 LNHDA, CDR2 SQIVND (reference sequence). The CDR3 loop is CASSFKNQSQHF. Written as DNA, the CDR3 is TGTGCCAGTAGTTTTAAGAATCAGTCCCAGCATTTT.

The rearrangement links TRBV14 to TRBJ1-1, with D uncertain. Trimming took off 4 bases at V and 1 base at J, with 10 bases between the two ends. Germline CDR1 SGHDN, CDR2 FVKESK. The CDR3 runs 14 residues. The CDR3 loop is CASSRSRGNTEAFF. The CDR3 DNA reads TGTGCCAGCAGCCGGAGTCGAGGGAACACTGAAGCTTTCTTT.

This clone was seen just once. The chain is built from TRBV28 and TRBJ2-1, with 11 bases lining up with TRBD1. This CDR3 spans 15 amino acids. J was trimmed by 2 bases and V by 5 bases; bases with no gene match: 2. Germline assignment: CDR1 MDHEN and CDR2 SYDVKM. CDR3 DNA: TGTGCCAGCAGTGTGGGACAGGGGGCCTACAATGAGCAGTTCTTC. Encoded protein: CASSVGQGAYNEQFF.

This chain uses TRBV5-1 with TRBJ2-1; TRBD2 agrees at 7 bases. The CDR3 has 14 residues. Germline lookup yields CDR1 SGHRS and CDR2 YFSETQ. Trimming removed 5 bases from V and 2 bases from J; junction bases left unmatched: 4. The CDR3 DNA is TGCGCCAGCAGGTGGGAGGGAACCTACAATGAGCAGTTCTTC. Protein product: CASRWEGTYNEQFF.

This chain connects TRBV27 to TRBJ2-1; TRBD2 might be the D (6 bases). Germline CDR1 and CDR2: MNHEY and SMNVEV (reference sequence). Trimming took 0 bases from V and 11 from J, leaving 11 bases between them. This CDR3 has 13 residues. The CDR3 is CASSLSSGAQQFF. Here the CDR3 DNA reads TGTGCCAGCAGTTTATCGTCGGGAGCCCAGCAGTTCTTC.

The CDR3 bases are TGTGCCAGCAGTCCTGGACTGGCCAGCGAGCAGTACTTC. Encoded protein: CASSPGLASEQYF. This chain joins TRBV5-5 and TRBJ2-7, with D perhaps matching TRBD2 (5 bases). Per germline, CDR1 SGHKS and CDR2 YYEKEE (reference sequence). The CDR3 spans 13 residues. Trimming took 5 bases from V and 6 from J, leaving 15 bases between them.

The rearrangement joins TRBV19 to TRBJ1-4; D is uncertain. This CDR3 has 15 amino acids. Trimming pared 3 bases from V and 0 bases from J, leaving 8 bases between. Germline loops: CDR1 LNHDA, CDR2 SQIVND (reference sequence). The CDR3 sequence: CASSMTPATNEKLFF. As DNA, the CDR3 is TGTGCCAGTAGTATGACACCAGCAACTAATGAAAAACTGTTTTTT.

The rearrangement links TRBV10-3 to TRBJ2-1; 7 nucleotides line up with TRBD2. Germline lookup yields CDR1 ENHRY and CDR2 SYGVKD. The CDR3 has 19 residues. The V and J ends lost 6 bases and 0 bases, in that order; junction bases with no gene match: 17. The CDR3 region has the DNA TGTGCCATCAGCCCCGCGGCGGGAGAAGTGGGTCACTCCTACAATGAGCAGTTCTTC. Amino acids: CAISPAAGEVGHSYNEQFF.

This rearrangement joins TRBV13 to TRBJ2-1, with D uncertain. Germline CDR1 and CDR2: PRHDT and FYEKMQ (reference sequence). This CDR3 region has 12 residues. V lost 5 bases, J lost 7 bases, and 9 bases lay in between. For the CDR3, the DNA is TGTGCCAGCAGCGGAACCGGGAATGAGCAGTTCTTC. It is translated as CASSGTGNEQFF.

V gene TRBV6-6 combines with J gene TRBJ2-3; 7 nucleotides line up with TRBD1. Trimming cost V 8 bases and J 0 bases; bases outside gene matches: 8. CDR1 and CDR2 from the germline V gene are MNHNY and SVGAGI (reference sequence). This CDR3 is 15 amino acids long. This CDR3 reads CASSIRTGSTDTQYF. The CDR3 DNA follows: TGTGCCAGCTCAATACGGACAGGTAGCACAGATACGCAGTATTTT.

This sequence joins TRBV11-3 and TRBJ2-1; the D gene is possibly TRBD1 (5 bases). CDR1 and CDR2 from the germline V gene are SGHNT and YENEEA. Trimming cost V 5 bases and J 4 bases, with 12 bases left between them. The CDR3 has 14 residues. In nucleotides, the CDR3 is TGTGCCAGCAGCGGGCAAGGGGAATACAATGAGCAGTTCTTC. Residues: CASSGQGEYNEQFF. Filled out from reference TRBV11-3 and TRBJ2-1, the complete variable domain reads EAGVVQSPRYKIIEKKQPVAFWCNPISGHNTLYWYLQNLGQGPELLIRYENEEAVDDSQLPKDRFSAERLKGVDSTLKIQPAELGDSAVYLCASSGQGEYNEQFFGPGTRLTVL.

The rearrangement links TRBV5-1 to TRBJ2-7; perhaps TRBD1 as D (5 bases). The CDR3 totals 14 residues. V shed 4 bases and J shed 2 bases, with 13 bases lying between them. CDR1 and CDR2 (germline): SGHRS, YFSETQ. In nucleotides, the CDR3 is TGCGCCAGCAGCGAACTCCGACAGCCCTACGAGCAGTACTTC. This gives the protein CASSELRQPYEQYF.

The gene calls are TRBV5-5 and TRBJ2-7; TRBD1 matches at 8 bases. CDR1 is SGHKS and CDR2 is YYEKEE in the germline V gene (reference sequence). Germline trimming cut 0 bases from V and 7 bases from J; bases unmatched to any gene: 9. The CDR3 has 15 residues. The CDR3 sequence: CASSLDQGAVREQYF. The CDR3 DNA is TGTGCCAGCAGCTTGGATCAGGGGGCGGTGAGGGAGCAGTACTTC. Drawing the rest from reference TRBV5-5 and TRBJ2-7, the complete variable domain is DAGVTQSPTHLIKTRGQQVTLRCSPISGHKSVSWYQQVLGQGPQFIFQYYEKEERGRGNFPDRFSARQFPNYSSELNVNALLLGDSALYLCASSLDQGAVREQYFGPGTRLTVT.

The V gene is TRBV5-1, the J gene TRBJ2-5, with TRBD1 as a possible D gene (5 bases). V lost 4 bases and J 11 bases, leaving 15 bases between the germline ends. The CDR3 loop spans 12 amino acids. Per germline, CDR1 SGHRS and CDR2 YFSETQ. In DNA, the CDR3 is TGCGCCAGCAGCCAGGACGGACAATCACAGTACTTC. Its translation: CASSQDGQSQYF. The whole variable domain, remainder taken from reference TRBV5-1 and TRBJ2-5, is KAGVTQTPRYLIKTRGQQVTLSCSPISGHRSVSWYQQTPGQGLQFLFEYFSETQRNKGNFPGRFSGRQFSNSRSEMNVSTLELGDSALYLCASSQDGQSQYFGPGTRLLVL.

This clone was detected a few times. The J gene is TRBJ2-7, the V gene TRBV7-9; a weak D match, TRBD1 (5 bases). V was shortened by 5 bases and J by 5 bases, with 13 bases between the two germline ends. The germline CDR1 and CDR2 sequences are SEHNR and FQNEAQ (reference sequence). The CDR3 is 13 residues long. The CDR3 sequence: CASSLAWGDEQYF. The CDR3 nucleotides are TGTGCCAGCAGCCTGGCGTGGGGCGACGAGCAGTACTTC.

The CDR3 sequence: CASSFYRVSGANVLTF. The CDR3 DNA is TGCGCCAGCAGCTTTTACAGGGTCTCTGGGGCCAACGTCCTGACTTTC. This chain joins TRBV5-1 and TRBJ2-6; TRBD1 is a possible D gene (6 bases). This CDR3 has 16 amino acids. The germline V and J ends were trimmed by 2 bases and 0 bases, with 9 bases remaining between them. Germline CDR1 reads SGHRS; CDR2 reads YFSETQ.

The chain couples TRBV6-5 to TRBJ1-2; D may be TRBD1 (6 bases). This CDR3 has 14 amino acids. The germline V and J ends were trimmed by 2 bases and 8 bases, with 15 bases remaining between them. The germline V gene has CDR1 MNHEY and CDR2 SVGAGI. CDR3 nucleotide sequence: TGTGCCAGCAGTTACACACAGGGCCTTGGCGGCTACACCTTC. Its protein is CASSYTQGLGGYTF.

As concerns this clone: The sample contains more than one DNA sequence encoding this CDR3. CDR3 nucleotides: TGTGCCAGCAGTGACGGCATTGGCTACACCTTC. Protein: CASSDGIGYTF. The chain couples TRBV6-4 to TRBJ1-2; D remains unclear. V was clipped by 2 bases and J by 7 bases, with 5 bases between them. The V gene's germline CDR1 is MRHNA and CDR2 SNTAGT. CDR3 size: 11 residues.

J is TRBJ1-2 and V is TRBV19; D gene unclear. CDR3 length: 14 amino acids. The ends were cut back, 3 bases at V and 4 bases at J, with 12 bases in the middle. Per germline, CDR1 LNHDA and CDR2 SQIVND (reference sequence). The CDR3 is CASSIFGRFYGYTF. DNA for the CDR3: TGTGCCAGTAGTATTTTCGGGAGATTCTATGGCTACACCTTC.

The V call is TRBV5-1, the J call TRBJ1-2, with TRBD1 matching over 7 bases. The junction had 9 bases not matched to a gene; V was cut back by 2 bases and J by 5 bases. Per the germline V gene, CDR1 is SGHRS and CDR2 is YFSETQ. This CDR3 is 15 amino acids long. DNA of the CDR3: TGCGCCAGCAGCTTAGGGACAGTTCGGGCATATGGCTACACCTTC. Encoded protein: CASSLGTVRAYGYTF.

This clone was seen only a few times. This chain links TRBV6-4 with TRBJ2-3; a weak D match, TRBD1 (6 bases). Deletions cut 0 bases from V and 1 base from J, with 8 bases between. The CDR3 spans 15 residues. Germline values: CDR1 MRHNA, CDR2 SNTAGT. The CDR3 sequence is CASSDSPGGTDTQYF. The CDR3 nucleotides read TGTGCCAGCAGTGACTCGCCAGGGGGCACAGATACGCAGTATTTT.

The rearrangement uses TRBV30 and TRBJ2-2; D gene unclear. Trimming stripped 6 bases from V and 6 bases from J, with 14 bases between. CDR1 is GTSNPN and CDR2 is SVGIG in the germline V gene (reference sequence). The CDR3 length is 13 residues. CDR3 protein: CACPGSAAGELFF. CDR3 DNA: TGTGCCTGTCCCGGCAGCGCGGCCGGGGAGCTGTTTTTT.

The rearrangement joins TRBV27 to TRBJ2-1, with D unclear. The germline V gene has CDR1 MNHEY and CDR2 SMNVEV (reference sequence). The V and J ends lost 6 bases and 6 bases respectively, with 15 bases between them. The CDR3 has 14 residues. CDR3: CASSTPRGSNEQFF. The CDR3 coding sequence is TGTGCCAGCAGCACGCCGCGTGGTTCCAATGAGCAGTTCTTC.

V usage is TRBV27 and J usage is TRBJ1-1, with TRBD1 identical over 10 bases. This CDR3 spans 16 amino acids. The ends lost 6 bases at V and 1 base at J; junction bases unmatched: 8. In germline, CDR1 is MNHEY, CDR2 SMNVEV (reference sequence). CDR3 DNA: TGTGCCAGCAGGACGGACAGGGGGGGACCGAACACTGAAGCTTTCTTT. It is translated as CASRTDRGGPNTEAFF.